This T cell receptor (beta chain) originates from a study of blood T cells in healthy people across ages. Trimming cost V 0 bases and J 0 bases, with 7 bases left between them. This CDR3 is 14 amino acids long. CDR1 SGDLS and CDR2 YYNGEE come from the germline V gene. A second PCR of roughly 7 to 11 cycles used a sample-barcoded 5' primer and a J-beta primer mix. MiXCR was run by TCRdb on the 5' RACE reads, yielding one entry per CDR3 protein. The table lists 600,000 to 1,000,000 distinct CDR3 sequences, approximately 25% of them singletons, with under 4.5% in the top ten. The amount of total RNA extracted per sample was at least 5.5 micrograms. This sample also belongs to another study, concerning T cells of mothers and their children. That study adds: Every mother produced more than 8.5 million TCR beta CDR3 reads, whereas every child provided several million.

This chain links TRBV9 with TRBJ2-7; no reliable D call. The source material was blood. The origin of this receptor is a boy between 10 and 17 years old in good health. This CDR3 reads CASSVGDLSYEQYF. CDR3 sequence (DNA): TGTGCCAGCAGCGTAGGGGATCTCTCCTACGAGCAGTACTTC.